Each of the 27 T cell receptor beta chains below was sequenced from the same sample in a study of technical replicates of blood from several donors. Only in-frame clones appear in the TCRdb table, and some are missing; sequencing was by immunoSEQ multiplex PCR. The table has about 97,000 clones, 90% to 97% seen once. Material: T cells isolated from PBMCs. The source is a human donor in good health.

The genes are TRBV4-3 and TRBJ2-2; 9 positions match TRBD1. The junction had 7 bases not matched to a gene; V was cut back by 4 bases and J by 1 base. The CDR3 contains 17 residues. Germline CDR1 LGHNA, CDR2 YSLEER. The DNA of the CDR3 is TGCGCCAGCAGCCGATGGAGGGACAGGGTGAACACCGGGGAGCTGTTTTTT. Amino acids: CASSRWRDRVNTGELFF.

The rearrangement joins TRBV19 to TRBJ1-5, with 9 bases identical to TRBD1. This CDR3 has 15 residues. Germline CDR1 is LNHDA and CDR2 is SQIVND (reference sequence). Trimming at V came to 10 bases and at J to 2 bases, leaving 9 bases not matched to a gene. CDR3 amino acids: CATQLGDRGNQPQHF. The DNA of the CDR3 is TGTGCCACCCAACTGGGGGACAGGGGCAATCAGCCCCAGCATTTT.

Here the CDR3 DNA reads TGTGCCAGCTCACCAATTCTCTCCGGGGCCAACGTCCTGACTTTC. Protein: CASSPILSGANVLTF. The chain links TRBV18 to TRBJ2-6; D gene ambiguous. Germline loops: CDR1 KGHSH, CDR2 LQKENI. This CDR3 contains 15 residues. V was trimmed by 2 bases and J by 4 bases, leaving 9 bases between them. The entire variable domain, with the rest obtained from reference TRBV18 and TRBJ2-6, is as follows: NAGVMQNPRHLVRRRGQEARLRCSPMKGHSHVYWYRQLPEEGLKFMVYLQKENIIDESGMPKERFSAEFPKEGPSILRIQQVVRGDSAAYFCASSPILSGANVLTFGAGSRLTVL.

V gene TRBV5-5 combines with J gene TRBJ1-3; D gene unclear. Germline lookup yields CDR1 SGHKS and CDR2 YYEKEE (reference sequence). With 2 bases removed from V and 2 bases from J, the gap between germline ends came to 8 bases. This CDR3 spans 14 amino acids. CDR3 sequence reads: CASSFATAGNTIYF. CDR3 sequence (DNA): TGTGCCAGCAGCTTTGCAACAGCTGGAAACACCATATATTTT. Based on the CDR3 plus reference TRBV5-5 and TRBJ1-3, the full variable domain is DAGVTQSPTHLIKTRGQQVTLRCSPISGHKSVSWYQQVLGQGPQFIFQYYEKEERGRGNFPDRFSARQFPNYSSELNVNALLLGDSALYLCASSFATAGNTIYFGEGSWLTVV.

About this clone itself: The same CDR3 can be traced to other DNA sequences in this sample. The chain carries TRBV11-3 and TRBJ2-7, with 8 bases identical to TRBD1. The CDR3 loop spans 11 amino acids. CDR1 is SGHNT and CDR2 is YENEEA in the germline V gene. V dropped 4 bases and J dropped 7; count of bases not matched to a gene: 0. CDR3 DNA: TGTGCCAGCAGCTACAGGGGGGAGCAGTACTTC. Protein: CASSYRGEQYF.

This chain's CDR3 is CASSEIQADTQYF. In DNA form, the CDR3 reads TGTGCCAGCAGTGAAATACAGGCAGATACGCAGTATTTT. This sequence joins TRBV6-1 and TRBJ2-3, with a weak D call TRBD1 (5 bases). This CDR3 has 13 residues. With 2 bases removed from V and 4 bases from J, the gap between germline ends came to 7 bases. CDR1 is MNHNS, CDR2 SASEGT, per germline.

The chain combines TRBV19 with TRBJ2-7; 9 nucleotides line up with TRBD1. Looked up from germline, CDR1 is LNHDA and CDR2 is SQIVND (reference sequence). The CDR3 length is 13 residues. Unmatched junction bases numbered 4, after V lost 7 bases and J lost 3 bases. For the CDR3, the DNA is TGTGCCAGTACAAGACAGGGGGACTACGAGCAGTACTTC. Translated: CASTRQGDYEQYF.

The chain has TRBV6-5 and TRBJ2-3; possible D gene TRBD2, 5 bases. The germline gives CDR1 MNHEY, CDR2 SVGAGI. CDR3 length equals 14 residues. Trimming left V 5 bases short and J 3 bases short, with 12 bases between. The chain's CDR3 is CASSKRESTDTQYF. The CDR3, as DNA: TGTGCCAGCAGTAAACGGGAATCTACAGATACGCAGTATTTT.

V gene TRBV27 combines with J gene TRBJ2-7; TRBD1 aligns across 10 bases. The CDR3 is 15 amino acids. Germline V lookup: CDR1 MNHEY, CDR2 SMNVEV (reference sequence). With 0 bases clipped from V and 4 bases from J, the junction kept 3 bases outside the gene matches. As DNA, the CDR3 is TGTGCCAGCAGTTTATCGACAGGGGGCTCTTACGAGCAGTACTTC. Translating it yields CASSLSTGGSYEQYF.

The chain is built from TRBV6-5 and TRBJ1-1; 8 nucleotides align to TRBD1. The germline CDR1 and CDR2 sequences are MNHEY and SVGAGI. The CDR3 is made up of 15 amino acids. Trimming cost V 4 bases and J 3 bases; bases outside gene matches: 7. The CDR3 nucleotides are TGTGCCAGCAGTTTGACAGGGGATGAGGACACTGAAGCTTTCTTT. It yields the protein CASSLTGDEDTEAFF.

The CDR3 DNA sequence: TGTGCCAGCAGCGTAAATACCGGGACTAGGCCCTCATACAATGAGCAGTTCTTC. Its translation is CASSVNTGTRPSYNEQFF. The chain recombines TRBV9 with TRBJ2-1; TRBD2 matches at 8 bases. V was clipped by 1 base and J by 4 bases; unmatched bases: 13. CDR1 is SGDLS and CDR2 is YYNGEE in the germline V gene. CDR3 size: 18 residues. The entire variable domain, with the rest obtained from reference TRBV9 and TRBJ2-1, is as follows: DSGVTQTPKHLITATGQRVTLRCSPRSGDLSVYWYQQSLDQGLQFLIQYYNGEERAKGNILERFSAQQFPDLHSELNLSSLELGDSALYFCASSVNTGTRPSYNEQFFGPGTRLTVL.

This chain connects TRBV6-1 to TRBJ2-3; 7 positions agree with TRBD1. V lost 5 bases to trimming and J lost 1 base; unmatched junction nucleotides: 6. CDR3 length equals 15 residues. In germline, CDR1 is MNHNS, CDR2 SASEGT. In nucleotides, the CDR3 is TGTGCCAGCAGTCCTCTAGGGACAGGCACAGATACGCAGTATTTT. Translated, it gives CASSPLGTGTDTQYF.

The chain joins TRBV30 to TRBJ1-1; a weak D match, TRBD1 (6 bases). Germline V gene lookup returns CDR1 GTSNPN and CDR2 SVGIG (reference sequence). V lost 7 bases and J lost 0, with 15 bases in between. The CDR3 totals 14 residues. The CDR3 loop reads CAYSRGTMNTEAFF. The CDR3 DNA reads TGTGCCTACTCGAGGGGGACGATGAACACTGAAGCTTTCTTT.

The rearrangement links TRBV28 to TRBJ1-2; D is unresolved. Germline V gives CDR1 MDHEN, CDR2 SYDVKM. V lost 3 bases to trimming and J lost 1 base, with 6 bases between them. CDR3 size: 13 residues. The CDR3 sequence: CASSLGLNYGYTF. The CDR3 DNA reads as TGTGCCAGCAGTTTGGGCCTTAACTATGGCTACACCTTC.

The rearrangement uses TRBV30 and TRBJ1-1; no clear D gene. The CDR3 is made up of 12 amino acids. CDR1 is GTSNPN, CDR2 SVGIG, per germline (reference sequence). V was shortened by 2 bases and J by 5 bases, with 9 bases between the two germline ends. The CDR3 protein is CAWSSSGTEAFF. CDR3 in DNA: TGTGCCTGGAGTTCCTCGGGGACTGAAGCTTTCTTT.

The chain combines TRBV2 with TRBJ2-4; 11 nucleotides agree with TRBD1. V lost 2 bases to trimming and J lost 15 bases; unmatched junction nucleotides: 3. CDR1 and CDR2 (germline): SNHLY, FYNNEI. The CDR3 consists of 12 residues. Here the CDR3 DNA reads TGTGCCAGCAGTGAAAGGGACAGGGGGGCGTACTTC. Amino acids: CASSERDRGAYF. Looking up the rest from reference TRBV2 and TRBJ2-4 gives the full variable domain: EPEVTQTPSHQVTQMGQEVILRCVPISNHLYFYWYRQILGQKVEFLVSFYNNEISEKSEIFDDQFSVERPDGSNFTLKIRSTKLEDSAMYFCASSERDRGAYFGAGTRLSVL.

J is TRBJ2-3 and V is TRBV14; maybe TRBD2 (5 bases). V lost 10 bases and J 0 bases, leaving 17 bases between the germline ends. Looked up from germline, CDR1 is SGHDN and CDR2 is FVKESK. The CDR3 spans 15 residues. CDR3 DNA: TGTGCCACCTCTCCGAGGGCTGGGAGCACAGATACGCAGTATTTT. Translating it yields CATSPRAGSTDTQYF.

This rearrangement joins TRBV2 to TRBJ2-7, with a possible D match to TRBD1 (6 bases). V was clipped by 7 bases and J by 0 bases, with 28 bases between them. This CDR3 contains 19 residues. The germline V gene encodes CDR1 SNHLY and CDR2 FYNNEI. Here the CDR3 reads CASNSGKILTGTSSYEQYF. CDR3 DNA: TGTGCCAGCAACTCAGGGAAGATATTAACAGGGACCAGCTCCTACGAGCAGTACTTC.

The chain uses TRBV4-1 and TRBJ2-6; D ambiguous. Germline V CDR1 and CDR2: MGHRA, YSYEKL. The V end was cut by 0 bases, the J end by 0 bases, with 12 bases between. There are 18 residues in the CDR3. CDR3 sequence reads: CASSQEQSSFSGANVLTF. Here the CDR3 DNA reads TGCGCCAGCAGCCAAGAACAGTCCTCCTTCTCTGGGGCCAACGTCCTGACTTTC.

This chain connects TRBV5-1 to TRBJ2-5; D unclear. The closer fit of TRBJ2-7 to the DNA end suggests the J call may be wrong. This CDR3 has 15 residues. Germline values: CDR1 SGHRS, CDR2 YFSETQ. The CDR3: CASSLVGGSSYEQYF. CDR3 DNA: TGCGCCAGCAGCTTGGTCGGCGGAAGCTCCTACGAGCAGTACTTC.

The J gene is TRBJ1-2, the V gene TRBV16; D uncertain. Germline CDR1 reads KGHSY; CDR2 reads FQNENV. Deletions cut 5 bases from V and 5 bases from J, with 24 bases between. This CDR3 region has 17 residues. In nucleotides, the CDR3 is TGTGCCAGCAGCTATATCCAACCGGGCTCCGGGGAATATGGCTACACCTTC. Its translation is CASSYIQPGSGEYGYTF.

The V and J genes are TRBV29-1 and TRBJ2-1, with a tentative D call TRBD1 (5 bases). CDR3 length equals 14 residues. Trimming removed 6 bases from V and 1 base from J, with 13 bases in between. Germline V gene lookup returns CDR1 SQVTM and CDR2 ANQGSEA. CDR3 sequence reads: CSVDSTESYNEQFF. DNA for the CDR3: TGCAGCGTAGACTCGACAGAATCCTACAATGAGCAGTTCTTC.

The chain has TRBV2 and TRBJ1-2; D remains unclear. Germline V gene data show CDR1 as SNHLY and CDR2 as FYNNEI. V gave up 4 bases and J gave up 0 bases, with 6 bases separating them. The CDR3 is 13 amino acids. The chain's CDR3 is CASSATANYGYTF. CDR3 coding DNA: TGTGCCAGCAGTGCTACAGCTAACTATGGCTACACCTTC.

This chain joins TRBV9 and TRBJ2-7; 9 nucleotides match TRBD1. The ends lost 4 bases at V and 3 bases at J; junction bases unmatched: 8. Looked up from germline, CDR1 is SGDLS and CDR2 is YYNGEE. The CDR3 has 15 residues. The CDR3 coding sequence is TGTGCCAGCAGCCCCCTCGCGACAGGGGGCTACGAGCAGTACTTC. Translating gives CASSPLATGGYEQYF.

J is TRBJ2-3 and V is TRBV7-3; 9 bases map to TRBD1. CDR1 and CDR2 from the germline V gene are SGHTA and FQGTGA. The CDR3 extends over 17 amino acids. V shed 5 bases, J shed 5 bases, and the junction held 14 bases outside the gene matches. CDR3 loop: CASSLATGGTGEDTQYF. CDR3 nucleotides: TGTGCCAGCAGCCTCGCCACAGGGGGCACAGGGGAAGATACGCAGTATTTT.

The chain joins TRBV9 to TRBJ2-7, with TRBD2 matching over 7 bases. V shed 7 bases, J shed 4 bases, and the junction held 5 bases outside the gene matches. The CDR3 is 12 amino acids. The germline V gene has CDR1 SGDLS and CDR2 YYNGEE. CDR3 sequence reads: CASGRERYEQYF. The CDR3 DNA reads TGTGCCAGCGGGCGGGAGCGGTACGAGCAGTACTTC.

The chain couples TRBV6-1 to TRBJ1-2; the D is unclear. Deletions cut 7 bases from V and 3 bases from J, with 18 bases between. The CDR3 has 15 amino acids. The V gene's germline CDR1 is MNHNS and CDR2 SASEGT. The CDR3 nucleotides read TGTGCCAGCAATACCGGTGTAGTACTCCACTATGGCTACACCTTC. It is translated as CASNTGVVLHYGYTF.